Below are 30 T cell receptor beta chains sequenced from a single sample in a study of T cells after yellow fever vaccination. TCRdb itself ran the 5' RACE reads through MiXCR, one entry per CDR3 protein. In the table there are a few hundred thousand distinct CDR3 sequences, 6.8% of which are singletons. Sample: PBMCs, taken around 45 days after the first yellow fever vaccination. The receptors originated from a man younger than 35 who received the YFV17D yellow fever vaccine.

The CDR3 nucleotides are TGTGCTAGTGGTTTGATCGGGACAGGGGACACCGGGGAGCTGTTTTTT. This encodes CASGLIGTGDTGELFF. V gene TRBV12-5 combines with J gene TRBJ2-2, with TRBD1 identical over 10 bases. V was clipped by 2 bases and J by 3 bases; unmatched bases: 3. CDR1 is LGHNT, CDR2 FRNRAP, per germline. This CDR3 is built from 16 residues.

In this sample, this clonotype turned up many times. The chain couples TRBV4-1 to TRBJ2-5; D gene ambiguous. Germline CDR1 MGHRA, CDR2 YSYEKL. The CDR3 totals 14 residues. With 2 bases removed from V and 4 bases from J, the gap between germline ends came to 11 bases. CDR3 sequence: CASSQSDLSETQYF. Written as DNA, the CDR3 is TGCGCCAGCAGCCAATCCGACTTATCAGAGACCCAGTACTTC.

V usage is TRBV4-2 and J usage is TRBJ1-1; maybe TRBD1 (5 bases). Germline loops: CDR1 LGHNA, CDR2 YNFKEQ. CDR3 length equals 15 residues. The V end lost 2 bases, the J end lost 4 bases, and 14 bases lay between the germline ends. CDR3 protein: CASSQILGGRTEAFF. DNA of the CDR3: TGTGCCAGCAGCCAAATTCTCGGGGGACGCACTGAAGCTTTCTTT.

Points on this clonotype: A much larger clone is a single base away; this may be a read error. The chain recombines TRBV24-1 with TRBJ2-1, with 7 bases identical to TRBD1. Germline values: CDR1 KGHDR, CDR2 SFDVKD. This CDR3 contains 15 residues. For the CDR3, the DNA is TGTGCCACCAGTGATTTGCGACAGGGCTACAATGAGCAGGTCTTC. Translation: CATSDLRQGYNEQVF.

CDR3 in amino acids: CASSPRLAGSGYNEQFF. CDR3 in DNA: TGTGCCAGCAGCCCTCGACTAGCGGGTAGTGGTTACAATGAGCAGTTCTTC. The chain joins TRBV11-3 to TRBJ2-1; 10 bases align to TRBD2. CDR3 size: 17 residues. V shed 5 bases, J shed 4 bases, and the junction held 11 bases outside the gene matches. Germline assignment: CDR1 SGHNT and CDR2 YENEEA.

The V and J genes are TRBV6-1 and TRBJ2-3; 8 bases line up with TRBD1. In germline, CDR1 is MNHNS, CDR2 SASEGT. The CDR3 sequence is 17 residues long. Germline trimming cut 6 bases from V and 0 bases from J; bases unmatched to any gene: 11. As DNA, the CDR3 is TGTGCCAGCAGCCTGACAGGGGCCGGATCTAGCACAGATACGCAGTATTTT. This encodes CASSLTGAGSSTDTQYF.

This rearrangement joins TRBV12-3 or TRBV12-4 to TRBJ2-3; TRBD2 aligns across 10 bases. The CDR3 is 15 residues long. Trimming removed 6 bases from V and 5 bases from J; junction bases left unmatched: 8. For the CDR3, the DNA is TGTGCCAGCAGCTCGAGCGGGGGGGGGCAAGATACGCAGTATTTT. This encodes CASSSSGGGQDTQYF.

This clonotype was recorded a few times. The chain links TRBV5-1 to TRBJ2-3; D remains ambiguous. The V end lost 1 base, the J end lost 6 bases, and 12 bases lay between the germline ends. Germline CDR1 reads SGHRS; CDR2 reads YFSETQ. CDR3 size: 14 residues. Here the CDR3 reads CASSLRLEPDTQYF. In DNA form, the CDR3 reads TGCGCCAGCAGCTTGAGGCTAGAACCCGATACGCAGTATTTT.

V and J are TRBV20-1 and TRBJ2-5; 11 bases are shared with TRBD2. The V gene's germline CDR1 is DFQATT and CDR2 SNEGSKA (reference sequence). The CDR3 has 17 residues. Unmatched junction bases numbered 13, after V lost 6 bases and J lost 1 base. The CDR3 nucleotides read TGCAGTGCCCCGAAGGCTAGCGGGGGGATACGCCAAGAGACCCAGTACTTC. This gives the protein CSAPKASGGIRQETQYF.

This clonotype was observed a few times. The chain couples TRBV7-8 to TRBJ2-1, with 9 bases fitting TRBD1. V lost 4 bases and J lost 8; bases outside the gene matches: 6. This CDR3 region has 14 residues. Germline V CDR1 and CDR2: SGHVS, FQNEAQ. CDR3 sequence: CASSSTGGGDEQFF. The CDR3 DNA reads TGTGCCAGCAGCTCGACAGGGGGTGGGGATGAGCAGTTCTTC.

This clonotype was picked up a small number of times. DNA for the CDR3: TGTGCCAGCAGTGCTTCTTCGTCCGGCGGCTATGGCTACACCTTC. As protein: CASSASSSGGYGYTF. J is TRBJ1-2 and V is TRBV6-1; no clear D. V dropped 4 bases and J dropped 4 bases, with 16 bases sitting between them. The CDR3 loop spans 15 amino acids. Germline lookup yields CDR1 MNHNS and CDR2 SASEGT.

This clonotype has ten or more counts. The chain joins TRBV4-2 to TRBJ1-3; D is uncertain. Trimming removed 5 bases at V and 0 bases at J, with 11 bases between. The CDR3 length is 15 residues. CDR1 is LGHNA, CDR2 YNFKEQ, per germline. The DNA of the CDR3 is TGTGCCAGCAGCGACCGAGGGAGCTCTGGAAACACCATATATTTT. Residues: CASSDRGSSGNTIYF.

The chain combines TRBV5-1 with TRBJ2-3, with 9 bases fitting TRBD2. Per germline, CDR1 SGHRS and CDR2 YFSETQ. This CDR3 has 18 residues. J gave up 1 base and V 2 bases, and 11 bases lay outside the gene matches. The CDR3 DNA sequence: TGCGCCAGCAGCTTCGGACTAGCGACCGAATGGGGCACAGATACGCAGTATTTT. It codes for CASSFGLATEWGTDTQYF. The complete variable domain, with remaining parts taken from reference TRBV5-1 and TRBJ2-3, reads KAGVTQTPRYLIKTRGQQVTLSCSPISGHRSVSWYQQTPGQGLQFLFEYFSETQRNKGNFPGRFSGRQFSNSRSEMNVSTLELGDSALYLCASSFGLATEWGTDTQYFGPGTRLTVL.

The DNA of the CDR3 is TGTGCCAGCACCAAATGGGCAGGGAAAAACATTCAGTACTTC. It translates to CASTKWAGKNIQYF. The V call is TRBV12-3 or TRBV12-4, the J call TRBJ2-4; perhaps TRBD1 as D (5 bases). V lost 7 bases and J 4 bases, leaving 14 bases between the germline ends. The CDR3 consists of 14 residues.

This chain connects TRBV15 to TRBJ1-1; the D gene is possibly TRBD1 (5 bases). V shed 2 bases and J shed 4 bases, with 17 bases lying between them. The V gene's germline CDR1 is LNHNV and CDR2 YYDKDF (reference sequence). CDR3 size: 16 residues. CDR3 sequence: CATSRTTRPGATEAFF. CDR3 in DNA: TGTGCCACCAGCAGAACCACGCGACCTGGGGCCACTGAAGCTTTCTTT.

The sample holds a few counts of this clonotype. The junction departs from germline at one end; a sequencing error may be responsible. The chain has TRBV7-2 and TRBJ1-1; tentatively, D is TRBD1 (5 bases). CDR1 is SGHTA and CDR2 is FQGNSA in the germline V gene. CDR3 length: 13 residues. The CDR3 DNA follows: TGTGCCAGCAGCCAAACGGACCAGGGTGCCTTTCTCTTT. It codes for CASSQTDQGAFLF. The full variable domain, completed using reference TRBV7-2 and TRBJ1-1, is GAGVSQSPSNKVTEKGKDVELRCDPISGHTALYWYRQSLGQGLEFLIYFQGNSAPDKSGLPSDRFSAERTGGSVSTLTIQRTQQEDSAVYLCASSQTDQGAFLFGQGTRLTVV.

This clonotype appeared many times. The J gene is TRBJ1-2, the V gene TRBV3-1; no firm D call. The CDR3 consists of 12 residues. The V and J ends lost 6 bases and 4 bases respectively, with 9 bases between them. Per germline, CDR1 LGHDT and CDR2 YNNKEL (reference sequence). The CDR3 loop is CASSLGIYGYTF. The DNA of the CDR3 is TGTGCCAGCAGTCTGGGGATCTATGGCTACACCTTC.

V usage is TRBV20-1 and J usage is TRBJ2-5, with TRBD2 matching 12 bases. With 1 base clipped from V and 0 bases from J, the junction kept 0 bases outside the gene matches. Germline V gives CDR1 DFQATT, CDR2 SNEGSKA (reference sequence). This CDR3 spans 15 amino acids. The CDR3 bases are TGCAGTGCTAGAGGACTAGCGGGGGACCAAGAGACCCAGTACTTC. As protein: CSARGLAGDQETQYF.

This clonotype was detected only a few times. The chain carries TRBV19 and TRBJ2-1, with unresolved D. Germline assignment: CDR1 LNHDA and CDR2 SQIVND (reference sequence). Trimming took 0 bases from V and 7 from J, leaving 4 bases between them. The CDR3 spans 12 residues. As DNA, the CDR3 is TGTGCCAGTAGTATAGATTTGAATGAGCAGTTCTTC. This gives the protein CASSIDLNEQFF.

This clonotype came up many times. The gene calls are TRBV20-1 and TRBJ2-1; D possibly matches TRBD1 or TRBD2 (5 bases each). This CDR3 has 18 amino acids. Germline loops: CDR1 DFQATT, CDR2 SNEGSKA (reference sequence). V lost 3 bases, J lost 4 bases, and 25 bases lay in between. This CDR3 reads CSASPPRGLGVLYNEQFF. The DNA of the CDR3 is TGCAGTGCTAGCCCCCCAAGAGGGTTAGGGGTTCTTTACAATGAGCAGTTCTTC.

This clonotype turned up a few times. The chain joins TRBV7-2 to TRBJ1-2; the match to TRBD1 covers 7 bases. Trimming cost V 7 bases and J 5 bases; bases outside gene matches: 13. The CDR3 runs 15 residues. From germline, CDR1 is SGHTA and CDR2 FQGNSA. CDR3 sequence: CASTPAGGGDYGYTF. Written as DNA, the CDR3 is TGTGCCAGCACCCCGGCAGGGGGAGGCGATTATGGCTACACCTTC.

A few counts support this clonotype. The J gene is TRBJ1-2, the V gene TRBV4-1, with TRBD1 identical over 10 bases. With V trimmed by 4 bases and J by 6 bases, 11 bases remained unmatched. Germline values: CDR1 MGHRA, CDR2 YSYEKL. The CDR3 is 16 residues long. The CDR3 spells CASSRRQGAERNGYTF. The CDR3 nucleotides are TGCGCCAGCAGCCGCAGACAGGGGGCAGAAAGGAATGGCTACACCTTC.

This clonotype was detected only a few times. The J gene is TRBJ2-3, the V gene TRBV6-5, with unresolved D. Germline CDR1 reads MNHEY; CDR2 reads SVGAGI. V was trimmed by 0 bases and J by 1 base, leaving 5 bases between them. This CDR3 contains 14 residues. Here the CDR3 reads CASSYSIRTDTQYF. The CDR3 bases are TGTGCCAGCAGTTACTCGATCCGCACAGATACGCAGTATTTT.

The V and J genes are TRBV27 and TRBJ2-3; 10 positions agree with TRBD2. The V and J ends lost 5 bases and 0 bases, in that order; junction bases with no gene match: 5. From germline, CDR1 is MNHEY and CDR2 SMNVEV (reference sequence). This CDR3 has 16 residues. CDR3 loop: CASSTRTSGSTDTQYF. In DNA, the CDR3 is TGTGCCAGCAGTACTAGGACTAGCGGAAGCACAGATACGCAGTATTTT.

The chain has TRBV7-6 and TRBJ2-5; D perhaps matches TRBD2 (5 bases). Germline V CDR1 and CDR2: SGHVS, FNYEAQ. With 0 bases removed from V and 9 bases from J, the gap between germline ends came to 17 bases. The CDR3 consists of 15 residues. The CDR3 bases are TGTGCCAGCAGCTTAGCAGCGGCGGGCCCTCTGGCCCAGTACTTC. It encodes CASSLAAAGPLAQYF.

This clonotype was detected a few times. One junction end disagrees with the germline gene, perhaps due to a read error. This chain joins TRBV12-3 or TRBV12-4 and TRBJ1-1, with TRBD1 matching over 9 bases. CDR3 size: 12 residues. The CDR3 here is CASSSGQGSTIF. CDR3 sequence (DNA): TGTGCCAGCAGTTCGGGACAGGGAAGTACGATTTTT.

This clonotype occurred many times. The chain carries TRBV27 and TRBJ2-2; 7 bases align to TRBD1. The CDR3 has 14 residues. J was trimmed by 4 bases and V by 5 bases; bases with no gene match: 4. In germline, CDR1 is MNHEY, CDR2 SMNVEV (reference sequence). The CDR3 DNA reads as TGTGCCAGCAGTCCCTACAGGGGCACCGGGGAGCTGTTTTTT. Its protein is CASSPYRGTGELFF.

CDR3 region: CASSTRLVGTQYF. DNA for the CDR3: TGTGCCAGCAGTACTCGACTAGTGGGGACCCAGTACTTC. This rearrangement joins TRBV6-5 to TRBJ2-5, with D possibly matching TRBD2 (6 bases). CDR3 length equals 13 residues. Germline V lookup: CDR1 MNHEY, CDR2 SVGAGI. Trimming left V 5 bases short and J 7 bases short, with 14 bases between.

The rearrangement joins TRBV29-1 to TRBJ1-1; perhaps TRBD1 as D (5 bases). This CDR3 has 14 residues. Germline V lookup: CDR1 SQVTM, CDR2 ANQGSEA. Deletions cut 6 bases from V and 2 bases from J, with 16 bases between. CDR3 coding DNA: TGCAGCGTGGAACGCAGGGCGATTAACACTGAAGCTTTCTTT. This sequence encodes CSVERRAINTEAFF. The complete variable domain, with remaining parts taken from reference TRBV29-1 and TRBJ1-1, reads SAVISQKPSRDICQRGTSLTIQCQVDSQVTMMFWYRQQPGQSLTLIATANQGSEATYESGFVIDKFPISRPNLTFSTLTVSNMSPEDSSIYLCSVERRAINTEAFFGQGTRLTVV.

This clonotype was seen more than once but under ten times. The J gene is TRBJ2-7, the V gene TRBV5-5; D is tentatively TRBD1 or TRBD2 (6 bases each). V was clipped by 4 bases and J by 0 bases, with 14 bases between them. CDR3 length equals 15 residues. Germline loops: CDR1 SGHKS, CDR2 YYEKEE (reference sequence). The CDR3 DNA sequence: TGTGCCAGCAGCCGCGGGACAACCAGCTCCTACGAGCAGTACGTC. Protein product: CASSRGTTSSYEQYV.